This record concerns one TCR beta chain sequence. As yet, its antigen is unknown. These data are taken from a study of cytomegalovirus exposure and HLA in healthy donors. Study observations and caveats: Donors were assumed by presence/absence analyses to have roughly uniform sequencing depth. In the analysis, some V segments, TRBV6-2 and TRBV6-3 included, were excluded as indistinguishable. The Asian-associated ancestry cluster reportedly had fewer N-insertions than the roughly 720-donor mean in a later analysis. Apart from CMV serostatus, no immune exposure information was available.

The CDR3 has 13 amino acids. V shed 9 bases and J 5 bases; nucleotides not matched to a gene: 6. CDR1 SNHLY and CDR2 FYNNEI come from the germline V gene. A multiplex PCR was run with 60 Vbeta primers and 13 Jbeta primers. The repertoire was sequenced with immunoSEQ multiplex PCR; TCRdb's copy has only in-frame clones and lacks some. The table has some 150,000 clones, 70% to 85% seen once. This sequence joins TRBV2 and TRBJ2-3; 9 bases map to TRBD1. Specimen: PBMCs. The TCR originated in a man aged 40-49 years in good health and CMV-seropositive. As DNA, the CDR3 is TGTGCCAGTCGGGACAGGGTCGGAGATACGCAGTATTTT. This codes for CASRDRVGDTQYF.